This record concerns one T cell receptor beta chain sequence. Using immunoSEQ multiplex PCR, the repertoire was profiled, and TCRdb retains in-frame clones only, with some absent. The repertoire includes around 69,000 clones, around 94% of them detected once, and 1.5% to 2.5% sits in the top ten. The entry originates in a study of T cell changes during pregnancy in multiple sclerosis. Germline assignment: CDR1 SGHDT and CDR2 YYEEEE. The CDR3 is made up of 14 amino acids. Trimming removed 2 bases at V and 3 bases at J, with 11 bases between. This clonotype was obtained from a female donor in good health, enrolled as a control in a pregnancy study. The chain carries TRBV5-6 and TRBJ1-1; D is uncertain. Sequencing used peripheral blood, obtained in the third trimester of pregnancy. The CDR3 sequence is CASSFGSGDTEAFF. CDR3 sequence (DNA): TGTGCCAGCAGCTTCGGTAGCGGGGACACTGAAGCTTTCTTT.